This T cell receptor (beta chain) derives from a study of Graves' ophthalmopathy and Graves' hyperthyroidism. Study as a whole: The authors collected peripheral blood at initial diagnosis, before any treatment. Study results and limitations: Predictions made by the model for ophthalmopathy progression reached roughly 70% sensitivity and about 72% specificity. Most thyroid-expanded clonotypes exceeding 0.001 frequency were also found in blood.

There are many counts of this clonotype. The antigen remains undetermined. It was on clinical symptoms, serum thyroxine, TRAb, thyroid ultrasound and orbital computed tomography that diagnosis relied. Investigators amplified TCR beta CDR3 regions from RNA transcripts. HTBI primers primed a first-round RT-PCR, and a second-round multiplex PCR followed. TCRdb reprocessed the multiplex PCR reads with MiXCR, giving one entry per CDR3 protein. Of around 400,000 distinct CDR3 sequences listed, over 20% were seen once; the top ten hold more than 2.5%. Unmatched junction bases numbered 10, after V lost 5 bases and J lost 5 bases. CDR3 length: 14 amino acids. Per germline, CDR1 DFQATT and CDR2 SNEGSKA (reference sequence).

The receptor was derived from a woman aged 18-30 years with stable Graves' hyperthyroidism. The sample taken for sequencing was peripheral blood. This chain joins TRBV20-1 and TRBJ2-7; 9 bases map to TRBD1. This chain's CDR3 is CSARYRGRGDEQYF. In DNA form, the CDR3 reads TGCAGTGCTCGCTACAGGGGGCGCGGAGACGAGCAGTACTTC.